This entry concerns a single T cell receptor (beta chain). The antigen is undetermined. The intended depth for sequencing was 1 in 200,000 to 1 in 1 million T cells. Method: immunoSEQ multiplex PCR; TCRdb's copy keeps in-frame clones and lacks some. The sample lists around 150,000 clones; more than 75% were seen once. The sample comes from a study of cytotoxic CD8 clonotypes in ibrutinib-treated CLL. Study-level points and caveats: Public clonotypes proved infrequent, and on treatment they shrank or remained steady. Patients showed higher baseline clonality than age-matched healthy donors, and it tracked circulating CD8+ T-cell counts.

Material: PBMCs, obtained after 36 months of ibrutinib treatment. This sequence was found in a human donor with chronic lymphocytic leukemia.

The CDR3 coding sequence is TGTGCCAGCAGTTTACTGGGGGCGGGCTATGGCTACACCTTC. Amino acid sequence: CASSLLGAGYGYTF. V is TRBV28 and J is TRBJ1-2, with a possible D match to TRBD1 (6 bases). The germline V gene has CDR1 MDHEN and CDR2 SYDVKM. This CDR3 has 14 residues. Trimming left V 2 bases short and J 4 bases short, with 11 bases between.